This T cell receptor (beta chain) stems from a study of blood T cell repertoires in COVID-19. Across the whole study: The samples span acute and convalescent COVID-19 from the United States, Italy and Spain. Sources were T cells, B-cell-depleted T cells, or PBMCs; the material itself was cDNA or gDNA.

In the authors' workflow: Amplification of reference gene primers provided the estimated nucleated cell counts. Some clones are missing from TCRdb's copy, which holds only in-frame ones; the method was immunoSEQ multiplex PCR. Clonal size and the V and J genes are those of that table, whereas D and trimming came from the DNA. This sample has some 30,000 clones, with around 90% found just once. V lost 5 bases to trimming and J lost 5 bases, with 16 bases between them. From germline, CDR1 is SGHVS and CDR2 FQNEAQ. The CDR3 loop spans 15 amino acids. The TCR was taken from a woman in her 70s with active COVID-19. J is TRBJ2-1 and V is TRBV7-8; possibly TRBD1 for D (7 bases). Sequenced input: peripheral blood. CDR3 sequence reads: CASSLVEGAHNEQFF. As DNA, the CDR3 is TGTGCCAGCAGCCTCGTGGAGGGGGCCCACAATGAGCAGTTCTTC.